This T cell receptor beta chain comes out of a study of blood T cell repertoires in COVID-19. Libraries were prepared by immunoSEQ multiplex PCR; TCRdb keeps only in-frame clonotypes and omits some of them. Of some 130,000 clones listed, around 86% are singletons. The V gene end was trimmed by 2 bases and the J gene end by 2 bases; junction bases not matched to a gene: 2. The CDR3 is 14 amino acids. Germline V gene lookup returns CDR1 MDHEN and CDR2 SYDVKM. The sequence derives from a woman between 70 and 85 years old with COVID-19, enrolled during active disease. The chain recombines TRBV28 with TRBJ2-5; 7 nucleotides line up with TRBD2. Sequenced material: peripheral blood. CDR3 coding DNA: TGTGCCAGCAGTTTACCTAGCGGTCAAGAGACCCAGTACTTC. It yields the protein CASSLPSGQETQYF.